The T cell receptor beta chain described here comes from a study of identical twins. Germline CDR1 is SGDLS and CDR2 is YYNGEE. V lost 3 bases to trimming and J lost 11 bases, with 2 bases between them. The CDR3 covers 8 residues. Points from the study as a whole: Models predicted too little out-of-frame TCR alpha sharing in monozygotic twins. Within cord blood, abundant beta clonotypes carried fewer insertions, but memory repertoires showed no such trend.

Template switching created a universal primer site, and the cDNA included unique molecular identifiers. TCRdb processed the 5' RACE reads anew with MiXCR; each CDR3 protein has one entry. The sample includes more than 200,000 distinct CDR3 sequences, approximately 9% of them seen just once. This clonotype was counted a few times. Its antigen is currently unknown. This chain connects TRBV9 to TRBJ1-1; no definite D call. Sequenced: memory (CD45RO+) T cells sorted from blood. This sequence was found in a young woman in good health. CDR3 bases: TGTGCCAGCAGCGGGGCTTTCTTT. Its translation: CASSGAFF.